This TCR beta chain was retrieved from a study of shared clonotypes between healthy human individuals. Trimming cost V 8 bases and J 2 bases; bases outside gene matches: 2. This CDR3 region has 14 residues. Germline values: CDR1 SNHLY, CDR2 FYNNEI. Produced via immunoSEQ multiplex PCR; TCRdb's table is partial and in-frame only. This sample yields around 530,000 clones, of which around 76% are seen a single time; around 13% belongs to the top ten. The rearrangement links TRBV2 to TRBJ2-7; 14 bases fit TRBD2. The TCR sequence derives from a woman in her forties in good health. Some clones in this sample may be carry-over from other donors' samples. The sequenced sample consisted of PBMCs. CDR3 in amino acids: CASQTSGRAYEQYF. Written as DNA, the CDR3 is TGTGCCAGCCAGACTAGCGGGAGGGCCTACGAGCAGTACTTC. The entire variable domain, with the rest obtained from reference TRBV2 and TRBJ2-7, is as follows: EPEVTQTPSHQVTQMGQEVILRCVPISNHLYFYWYRQILGQKVEFLVSFYNNEISEKSEIFDDQFSVERPDGSNFTLKIRSTKLEDSAMYFCASQTSGRAYEQYFGPGTRLTVT.